This T cell receptor (beta chain) is from a study of T cells after posttransplantation cyclophosphamide. The germline gives CDR1 KGHSH, CDR2 LQKENI. V lost 4 bases and J 1 base, leaving 13 bases between the germline ends. The CDR3 spans 15 residues. This clone was found many times. What it binds is unknown. Study findings and constraints: After PTCy, TRB diversity resembled that of CNI/methotrexate controls. Donor CD8+ memory clones often dominated recipient blood repertoires at later times. TRB overlap between skin or GI tissue T cells and blood was limited.

Data came from immunoSEQ multiplex PCR; TCRdb stores just in-frame clones and leaves some out. This sample carries over 2,500 clones, none of them present only once. Treatment was busulfan-fludarabine conditioning, a marrow graft, and cyclophosphamide on days +3 and +4. The sequence derives from a female patient in her 40s who received an allogeneic stem cell transplant from a related donor, was CMV-positive, and had no GVHD. Some T cells could come from the graft donor. Sequenced material: PBMCs, taken 84 days after allogeneic stem cell transplant with posttransplant cyclophosphamide. The rearrangement links TRBV18 to TRBJ1-1, with D perhaps matching TRBD1 (6 bases). The CDR3 is CASSLYRDANTEAFF. The CDR3 nucleotides read TGTGCCAGCTCACTCTACAGGGATGCGAACACTGAAGCTTTCTTT. The whole variable domain, filled in from reference TRBV18 and TRBJ1-1, reads NAGVMQNPRHLVRRRGQEARLRCSPMKGHSHVYWYRQLPEEGLKFMVYLQKENIIDESGMPKERFSAEFPKEGPSILRIQQVVRGDSAAYFCASSLYRDANTEAFFGQGTRLTVV.